What follows are 21 T cell receptor beta chains derived from one specimen sequenced in a study of T cell clones after liver transplantation (dated by TCRdb to about 2019). The library was generated by the immunoSEQ multiplex PCR assay. As stored in TCRdb, this immuneACCESS dataset retains in-frame rearrangements with V and J assigned. A fraction of the clones does not appear; measured against another copy, unresolved V genes explain less than half of the discrepancy, and the remainder lacks a known reason. Counted in this sample were about 99,000 clones; roughly 80% of them appeared once. 0.99% of the sample is in the top ten clones. The time point label for this specimen denotes: pre-transplant. The sample was CD4+ T cells from blood, taken before liver transplant. The origin of the receptors is a human donor who received a liver transplant.

The rearrangement links TRBV19 to TRBJ2-5; D gene unclear. The CDR3 is made up of 13 amino acids. With 0 bases removed from V and 4 bases from J, the gap between germline ends came to 6 bases. Germline assignment: CDR1 LNHDA and CDR2 SQIVND (reference sequence). This CDR3 is CASSIERRETQYF. The CDR3 coding sequence is TGTGCCAGTAGTATAGAACGAAGAGAGACCCAGTACTTC.

The chain links TRBV5-4 to TRBJ2-5; TRBD1 matches 7 bases. Germline CDR1 and CDR2: SGHNT and YYREEE (reference sequence). Trimming at V came to 4 bases and at J to 3 bases, leaving 6 bases not matched to a gene. The CDR3 extends over 14 amino acids. The CDR3 loop reads CASSRWGQKETQYF. Here the CDR3 DNA reads TGTGCCAGCAGCAGATGGGGACAGAAAGAGACCCAGTACTTC.

Only a few counts were recorded for this clone. The rearrangement links TRBV18 to TRBJ1-5; possibly TRBD1 for D (5 bases). The length of the CDR3 is 13 residues. CDR1 KGHSH and CDR2 LQKENI come from the germline V gene. The V gene lost 3 bases and the J gene lost 8 bases, with 11 bases spanning the gap. The CDR3 DNA follows: TGTGCCAGCTCACCTCAGGGTCAAGAGCCCCAGCATTTT. Translated: CASSPQGQEPQHF.

CDR3 bases: TGTGCCAGCAGTGATTTTACTCTTCCCTACGAGCAGTACTTC. Translation gives CASSDFTLPYEQYF. The V gene is TRBV2, the J gene TRBJ2-7, with D uncertain. Deletions cut 3 bases from V and 2 bases from J, with 11 bases between. The V gene's germline CDR1 is SNHLY and CDR2 FYNNEI. The CDR3 has 14 residues.

This chain connects TRBV9 to TRBJ1-6; TRBD1 matches 7 bases. The CDR3 runs to 15 residues. Germline CDR1 is SGDLS and CDR2 is YYNGEE. V lost 0 bases and J lost 10; bases outside the gene matches: 7. The CDR3 sequence: CASSVDGTERSPLHF. For the CDR3, the DNA is TGTGCCAGCAGCGTAGACGGGACAGAGCGATCACCCCTCCACTTT. Combining the CDR3 with reference TRBV9 and TRBJ1-6 gives the whole variable domain DSGVTQTPKHLITATGQRVTLRCSPRSGDLSVYWYQQSLDQGLQFLIQYYNGEERAKGNILERFSAQQFPDLHSELNLSSLELGDSALYFCASSVDGTERSPLHFGNGTRLTVT.

The V and J genes are TRBV14 and TRBJ1-1; 8 bases map to TRBD1. CDR3 length: 15 amino acids. Germline V CDR1 and CDR2: SGHDN, FVKESK. V was pared by 1 base and J by 4 bases, with 5 bases of the junction left unmatched. CDR3: CASSQVTGGGTEAFF. The CDR3 region has the DNA TGTGCCAGCAGCCAAGTCACAGGGGGAGGCACTGAAGCTTTCTTT.

This chain uses TRBV6-5 with TRBJ2-7, with D unclear. There are 14 residues in the CDR3. The germline V gene has CDR1 MNHEY and CDR2 SVGAGI. Trimming cost V 4 bases and J 0 bases, with 10 bases left between them. This CDR3 is CASSSLARSYEQYF. CDR3 DNA: TGTGCCAGCAGTTCCCTCGCCCGCTCCTACGAGCAGTACTTC.

The rearrangement uses TRBV11-2 and TRBJ1-5; unclear D gene. The V end was cut by 6 bases, the J end by 5 bases, with 11 bases between. The CDR3 is 13 residues long. Germline V gene data show CDR1 as SGHAT and CDR2 as FQNNGV. The chain's CDR3 is CASSRERDQPQHF. CDR3 in DNA: TGTGCCAGCAGTCGAGAGAGGGATCAGCCCCAGCATTTT. The full variable domain, its missing parts supplied by reference TRBV11-2 and TRBJ1-5, is EAGVAQSPRYKIIEKRQSVAFWCNPISGHATLYWYQQILGQGPKLLIQFQNNGVVDDSQLPKDRFSAERLKGVDSTLKIQPAKLEDSAVYLCASSRERDQPQHFGDGTRLSIL.

In nucleotides, the CDR3 is TGTGCCAGCTCTAAGGGGGCGTCGGTCACTGAAGCTTTCTTT. Residues: CASSKGASVTEAFF. This chain joins TRBV7-9 and TRBJ1-1; TRBD1 aligns across 7 bases. The germline V gene encodes CDR1 SEHNR and CDR2 FQNEAQ (reference sequence). CDR3 length: 14 amino acids. The trim removed 8 bases at V and 4 bases at J, leaving 10 bases unmatched.

The V gene is TRBV7-9, the J gene TRBJ1-1; TRBD1 might be the D (5 bases). The CDR3 runs to 14 residues. In germline, CDR1 is SEHNR, CDR2 FQNEAQ (reference sequence). Trimming shortened V by 5 bases and J by 4 bases, and 14 bases separated the two germline ends. CDR3 sequence (DNA): TGTGCCAGCAGCGGAGGGGTTCTGCGCACTGAAGCTTTCTTT. This sequence encodes CASSGGVLRTEAFF.

The CDR3: CASSPPGEVHEKLFF. CDR3 sequence (DNA): TGTGCCAGCTCACCACCGGGGGAGGTTCATGAAAAACTGTTTTTT. The gene calls are TRBV18 and TRBJ1-4, with a possible D match to TRBD1 (5 bases). The CDR3 consists of 15 residues. With 0 bases removed from V and 6 bases from J, the gap between germline ends came to 11 bases. The V gene's germline CDR1 is KGHSH and CDR2 LQKENI.

The V call is TRBV5-4, the J call TRBJ1-1; 8 nucleotides agree with TRBD1. CDR3 length: 14 residues. Trimming took 4 bases from V and 6 from J; bases not matched to a gene: 8. CDR1 and CDR2 (germline): SGHNT, YYREEE (reference sequence). The CDR3 protein is CASSTGQAGSEAFF. As DNA, the CDR3 is TGTGCCAGCAGCACGGGACAGGCGGGGTCTGAAGCTTTCTTT.

V gene TRBV19 combines with J gene TRBJ2-1, with 7 bases aligning to TRBD2. The germline CDR1 and CDR2 sequences are LNHDA and SQIVND (reference sequence). The junction had 3 bases not matched to a gene; V was cut back by 4 bases and J by 3 bases. This CDR3 is built from 14 residues. CDR3 residues: CASSNGGSYNEQFF. CDR3 sequence (DNA): TGTGCCAGTAGTAACGGCGGGAGCTACAATGAGCAGTTCTTC.

This chain links TRBV10-1 with TRBJ2-2, with D possibly TRBD2 on 5 matching bases. The germline V gene has CDR1 WNHNN and CDR2 SYGVQD (reference sequence). Between the trimmed V and J ends, which lost 7 bases and 6 bases, there was a span of 12 bases. This CDR3 is built from 13 residues. The CDR3 coding sequence is TGCGCCAGCATCCGGGGAGAGGCCGGGGAGCTGTTTTTT. Amino acids: CASIRGEAGELFF.

The V call is TRBV7-3, the J call TRBJ2-1, with 14 bases identical to TRBD2. Germline CDR1 is SGHTA and CDR2 is FQGTGA. The J segment lost 4 bases and the V segment lost 5 bases, leaving 7 bases of the junction unmatched. The CDR3 runs 17 residues. CDR3 nucleotides: TGTGCCAGCAGCCCTGGACTAGCGGGAGGCCGATACAATGAGCAGTTCTTC. Translating it yields CASSPGLAGGRYNEQFF.

This sequence joins TRBV19 and TRBJ1-2, with 7 bases matching TRBD1. Germline V gene lookup returns CDR1 LNHDA and CDR2 SQIVND (reference sequence). CDR3 length: 13 residues. Unmatched junction bases numbered 7, after V lost 5 bases and J lost 7 bases. Here the CDR3 DNA reads TGTGCCAGTAGTGCAGGGGGTTTCGGTGGCTACACCTTC. Encoded protein: CASSAGGFGGYTF.

This clone was seen once. This chain uses TRBV19 with TRBJ1-2; D gene uncertain. The germline V gene encodes CDR1 LNHDA and CDR2 SQIVND (reference sequence). This CDR3 region has 14 residues. V lost 6 bases to trimming and J lost 4 bases, with 15 bases between them. CDR3 DNA: TGTGCCAGTAGAACCCCCGGCAGTTCCTATGGCTACACCTTC. Its protein product is CASRTPGSSYGYTF.

The chain employs TRBV27 and TRBJ1-2; D is unclear. The CDR3 extends over 17 amino acids. V lost 2 bases to trimming and J lost 0 bases, with 16 bases between them. Germline V gives CDR1 MNHEY, CDR2 SMNVEV (reference sequence). CDR3 nucleotide sequence: TGTGCCAGCAGTTTAGGCCCGGGAACCAAAGCTAACTATGGCTACACCTTC. The encoded protein is CASSLGPGTKANYGYTF.

This clone was counted between two and nine times. This chain connects TRBV6-1 to TRBJ2-3; D not certain. The CDR3 is made up of 13 amino acids. In germline, CDR1 is MNHNS, CDR2 SASEGT. The V gene lost 4 bases and the J gene lost 0 bases, with 5 bases spanning the gap. The CDR3 nucleotides read TGTGCCAGCAGTGTACAGAGCACAGATACGCAGTATTTT. It codes for CASSVQSTDTQYF.

The chain links TRBV30 to TRBJ2-7; the match to TRBD2 covers 9 bases. In germline, CDR1 is GTSNPN, CDR2 SVGIG (reference sequence). The CDR3 has 16 residues. V lost 2 bases and J lost 2; bases outside the gene matches: 10. The CDR3 DNA sequence: TGTGCCTGGAGTCCGACGGGGCTAGCGGGACCCTACGAGCAGTACTTC. Translated, it gives CAWSPTGLAGPYEQYF.

The chain links TRBV4-2 to TRBJ2-1; 11 bases agree with TRBD2. The junction had 10 bases not matched to a gene; V was cut back by 0 bases and J by 6 bases. This CDR3 is 18 amino acids long. Germline assignment: CDR1 LGHNA and CDR2 YNFKEQ. CDR3 residues: CASSQDIAGGLNSNEQFF. For the CDR3, the DNA is TGTGCCAGCAGCCAAGATATAGCGGGGGGGCTCAACTCCAATGAGCAGTTCTTC.